This TCR beta chain was obtained from a study of molecular identifiers for immune sequencing clone quantification. Comments on this clonotype: The antigen is unknown.

V lost 2 bases to trimming and J lost 0 bases, with 12 bases between them. Germline V gene lookup returns CDR1 DFQATT and CDR2 SNEGSKA (reference sequence). The CDR3 covers 15 residues. Findings and limits, study-wide: Clones above 20 RNA copies held over 97% of effector molecules, under 1% in naive cells.

MiXCR was run by TCRdb on the PCR reads, yielding one entry per CDR3 protein. Of hundreds of thousands of distinct CDR3 sequences listed, about 25% are singletons. The specimen was naive CD8+ T cells from blood, with Jurkat cell RNA spiked in. Noted subset: FACS-sorted CD8+CD4-CCR7+CD45RA+ naive T cells. This TCR derives from a human donor in good health. Some libraries in this study had Jurkat cell RNA spiked in. The gene calls are TRBV20-1 and TRBJ2-3; no reliable D call. Here the CDR3 reads CSARHLAESTDTQYF. The DNA for the CDR3 is TGCAGTGCTAGACATTTGGCGGAGAGCACAGATACGCAGTATTTT.